The rows below give T cell receptor beta chains drawn from one sample of a study of T-cell reconstitution after alpha-beta-depleted transplantation in children. TCRdb re-called the PCR reads through MiXCR, storing one row per CDR3 protein. The sample lists about 1,000,000 distinct CDR3 sequences, about 31% occurring once. The sample here was PBMCs, mostly from graft donor cells, taken 360 days after TCRalphabeta/CD19-depleted stem cell transplant. These receptors were taken from a boy younger than two who had a stem cell transplant for SCID, so the T cells may come from the graft donor. The CDR3 runs from the conserved cysteine through the conserved F or W. D genes are given only for firm matches. A clone size is listed for some rows: how often the clone was seen (once, few, many), or a class if it is expanded.

V,size,J,D,CDR3,DNA
TRBV7-8,.,TRBJ2-2,.,CASSLLAPANTGELFF,TGTGCCAGCAGCTTATTGGCCCCAGCGAACACCGGGGAGCTGTTTTTT
TRBV10-2,few,TRBJ1-2,.,CASSEDRPSYGYTF,TGCGCCAGCAGTGAGGACAGGCCCAGCTATGGCTACACCTTC
TRBV7-9,.,TRBJ2-7,.,CASSLTQPQDEQYF,TGTGCCAGCAGCTTAACCCAACCCCAGGACGAGCAGTACTTC
TRBV5-1,once,TRBJ2-1,TRBD2,CASSFGTSGAPAGNEQFF,TGCGCCAGCAGCTTCGGGACTAGCGGGGCCCCCGCCGGGAATGAGCAGTTCTTC
TRBV12-3/TRBV12-4,.,TRBJ2-3,TRBD2,CASSPPSGGKVTQYF,TGTGCCAGCAGTCCTCCTAGCGGGGGGAAGGTTACGCAGTATTTT
TRBV6-6,.,TRBJ1-2,TRBD1,CASWTGTNYGYTF,TGTGCCAGCTGGACAGGGACGAACTATGGCTACACCTTC
TRBV12-3/TRBV12-4,.,TRBJ1-5,TRBD1,CASSRDSRGNQPQHF,TGTGCCAGCAGTCGGGACAGCCGGGGCAATCAGCCCCAGCATTTT
TRBV6-5,.,TRBJ2-5,TRBD2,CASSYKIPLTSGGETQYF,TGTGCCAGCAGTTATAAGATCCCCCTTACTAGCGGGGGAGAGACCCAGTACTTC
TRBV6-1,few,TRBJ1-1,TRBD1,CASRGEGTGETEAFF,TGTGCCAGCAGGGGGGAGGGGACAGGGGAGACTGAAGCTTTCTTT
TRBV5-1,.,TRBJ2-1,.,CASSYLVGPRDEQFF,TGCGCCAGCAGCTACCTTGTGGGTCCTCGGGATGAGCAGTTCTTC
TRBV6-5,.,TRBJ1-6,.,CASSYSASHHNSPLHF,TGTGCCAGCAGTTACTCGGCCAGCCATCATAATTCACCCCTCCACTTT
TRBV6-2/TRBV6-3,.,TRBJ2-5,TRBD2,CASSYSFGGGYQETQYF,TGTGCCAGCAGTTACTCATTTGGCGGGGGTTATCAAGAGACCCAGTACTTC
TRBV10-3,.,TRBJ2-5,.,CAISDGGGRGQETQYF,TGTGCCATCAGTGATGGAGGGGGCCGAGGTCAAGAGACCCAGTACTTC
TRBV6-2/TRBV6-3,.,TRBJ2-7,TRBD2,CASRPSGEGDEQYF,TGTGCCAGCAGACCTAGCGGGGAGGGGGACGAGCAGTACTTC
TRBV24-1,.,TRBJ1-2,TRBD1,CATSEPGQGHSDYGYTF,TGTGCCACCAGTGAGCCGGGACAGGGTCATTCGGACTATGGCTACACCTTC
TRBV29-1,.,TRBJ2-4,TRBD1,CSVRRGQGNIQYF,TGCAGCGTTAGAAGGGGACAGGGAAACATTCAGTACTTC
TRBV30,.,TRBJ2-5,.,CAWSVSGYLETQYF,TGTGCCTGGAGTGTGTCAGGGTATCTGGAGACCCAGTACTTC
TRBV20-1,.,TRBJ2-1,TRBD1,CSARDRWGQGNEQFF,TGCAGTGCTAGAGATAGATGGGGACAGGGGAATGAGCAGTTCTTC
TRBV5-6,.,TRBJ2-1,.,CASSFSTRSYNEQFF,TGTGCCAGCAGCTTTTCTACACGCTCCTACAATGAGCAGTTCTTC
TRBV5-1,many,TRBJ1-1,.,CASSLDTRPNTEAFF,TGCGCCAGCAGCTTGGACACCCGGCCGAACACTGAAGCTTTCTTT
TRBV7-2,few,TRBJ2-5,TRBD2,CASSVAGGPSETQYF,TGTGCCAGCAGCGTAGCGGGGGGGCCCTCCGAGACCCAGTACTTC
TRBV20-1,few,TRBJ2-3,.,CSARDPGYHTDTQYF,TGCAGTGCTAGAGATCCGGGGTATCACACAGATACGCAGTATTTT
TRBV4-1,.,TRBJ2-1,TRBD2,CASSLASGGPGEQFF,TGCGCCAGCAGCCTCGCATCGGGGGGGCCGGGGGAGCAGTTCTTC
TRBV7-2,.,TRBJ2-3,TRBD2,CASSLPGLAGGSTDTQYF,TGTGCCAGCAGCTTACCGGGACTAGCGGGGGGGAGCACAGATACGCAGTATTTT
TRBV7-2,.,TRBJ2-4,TRBD1,CASSQDRGNIQYF,TGTGCCAGCAGCCAGGACAGGGGAAACATTCAGTACTTC
TRBV12-3/TRBV12-4,few,TRBJ1-1,TRBD1,CASSFGTGVGNTEAFF,TGTGCCAGCAGTTTCGGGACAGGGGTTGGGAACACTGAAGCTTTCTTT
TRBV20-1,few,TRBJ2-3,.,CSAEGSLDTQYF,TGCAGTGCCGAGGGCAGTTTAGATACGCAGTATTTT
TRBV25-1,many,TRBJ1-1,.,CASRDRMNTEAFF,TGTGCCAGCAGGGACAGAATGAACACTGAAGCTTTCTTT
TRBV7-2,few,TRBJ2-1,.,CASSPPRFEQFF,TGTGCCAGCAGCCCGCCGAGGTTTGAGCAGTTCTTC
TRBV24-1,few,TRBJ2-6,.,CATSDFSGANVLTF,TGTGCCACCAGTGATTTTAGCGGGGCCAACGTCCTGACTTTC
TRBV18,.,TRBJ1-1,.,CASSPSQPNTEAFF,TGTGCCAGCTCACCAAGCCAGCCGAACACTGAAGCTTTCTTT
TRBV12-3/TRBV12-4,few,TRBJ2-7,.,CASSLMTAARIRGASEQYF,TGTGCCAGCAGTTTAATGACGGCAGCCCGGATTCGAGGGGCGTCCGAGCAGTACTTC
TRBV30,few,TRBJ2-2,TRBD2,CAWSVFGGASGELFF,TGTGCCTGGAGTGTATTCGGGGGGGCCTCGGGGGAGCTGTTTTTT
TRBV10-3,many,TRBJ2-7,TRBD1,CATRDSSYEQYF,TGTGCCACGAGGGACAGCTCCTACGAGCAGTACTTC
TRBV24-1,.,TRBJ2-2,.,CATSDPGTPQVTGELFF,TGTGCCACCAGTGACCCCGGGACACCACAAGTCACCGGGGAGCTGTTTTTT
TRBV5-1,.,TRBJ2-3,TRBD2,CASSFRLAVLTDTQYF,TGCGCCAGCAGCTTCCGACTAGCGGTCCTCACAGATACGCAGTATTTT
TRBV12-3/TRBV12-4,few,TRBJ1-1,.,CASSSVSTEAFF,TGTGCCAGCAGTTCGGTGAGCACTGAAGCTTTCTTT
TRBV5-1,.,TRBJ2-2,.,CASSWGQSGGELFF,TGCGCCAGCAGCTGGGGACAATCGGGCGGGGAGCTGTTTTTT
TRBV7-8,few,TRBJ2-5,TRBD1,CASVRDRGQETQYF,TGTGCCAGCGTGAGGGACAGGGGACAAGAGACCCAGTACTTC
TRBV13,.,TRBJ2-2,.,CASSLRNPSGELFF,TGTGCCAGCAGCCTTCGGAACCCTTCCGGGGAGCTGTTTTTT
TRBV5-1,.,TRBJ2-7,.,CASSLEGRLPYEQYF,TGCGCCAGCAGCTTGGAAGGGAGGTTACCCTACGAGCAGTACTTC
TRBV6-4,few,TRBJ2-3,.,CASKTRQRRTDTQYF,TGTGCCAGCAAAACGCGCCAGCGGCGCACAGATACGCAGTATTTT
TRBV12-3/TRBV12-4,.,TRBJ1-5,TRBD1,CASSFGQGVSNQPQHF,TGTGCCAGCAGTTTCGGGCAGGGGGTTAGCAATCAGCCCCAGCATTTT
TRBV6-1,few,TRBJ2-1,TRBD2,CASSRAGGRNEQFF,TGTGCCAGCAGCAGAGCGGGGGGGCGCAATGAGCAGTTCTTC
TRBV6-2/TRBV6-3,.,TRBJ2-3,.,CASSYLLLAASTDTQYF,TGTGCCAGCAGTTACCTTCTGTTAGCGGCTAGCACAGATACGCAGTATTTT
TRBV27,few,TRBJ1-2,TRBD1,CASTGYNRGKIYGYTF,TGTGCCAGCACTGGGTATAACAGGGGGAAGATTTATGGCTACACCTTC
TRBV2,few,TRBJ2-1,.,CASSEGRGMGYNEQFF,TGTGCCAGCAGTGAAGGTAGAGGGATGGGCTACAATGAGCAGTTCTTC
TRBV5-5,few,TRBJ2-3,.,CASSLVLTGFSTDTQYF,TGTGCCAGCAGCTTGGTGCTCACGGGGTTCAGCACAGATACGCAGTATTTT
TRBV7-7,few,TRBJ2-3,TRBD2,CASSPRPTSTADTQYF,TGTGCCAGCAGCCCCCGACCGACTAGCACGGCAGATACGCAGTATTTT
TRBV19,.,TRBJ2-7,TRBD1,CASSMTGSSYEQYF,TGTGCCAGTAGTATGACAGGGAGCTCCTACGAGCAGTACTTC